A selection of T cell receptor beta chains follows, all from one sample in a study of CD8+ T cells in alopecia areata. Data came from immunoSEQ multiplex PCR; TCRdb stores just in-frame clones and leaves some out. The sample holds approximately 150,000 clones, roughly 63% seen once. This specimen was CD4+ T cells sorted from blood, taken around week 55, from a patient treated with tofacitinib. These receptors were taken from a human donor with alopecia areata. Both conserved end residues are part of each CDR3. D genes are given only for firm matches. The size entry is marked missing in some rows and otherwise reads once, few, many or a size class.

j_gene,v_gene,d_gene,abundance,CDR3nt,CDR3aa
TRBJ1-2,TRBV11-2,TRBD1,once,TGTGCCAGCAGCCGCCAGGCAGGGGGCTTGTACGGCTACACCTTC,CASSRQAGGLYGYTF
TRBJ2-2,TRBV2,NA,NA,TGTGCCAGCAGTGAAGGGTACACCGGGGAGCTGTTTTTT,CASSEGYTGELFF
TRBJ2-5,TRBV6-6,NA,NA,TGTGCCAGCAGTTCGACGCGCCGTGAGGAGACCCAGTACTTC,CASSSTRREETQYF
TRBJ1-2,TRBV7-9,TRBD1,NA,TGTGCCAGCAGCTCATCGGACAGGGCCGGGGCCTATGGCTACACCTTC,CASSSSDRAGAYGYTF
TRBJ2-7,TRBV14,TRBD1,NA,TGTGCCAGCAGCCGGGACAGGGACTCCTACGAGCAGTACTTC,CASSRDRDSYEQYF
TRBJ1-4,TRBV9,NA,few,TGTGCCAGCAGCCGATCAGGAGGAGGTGAAAAACTGTTTTTT,CASSRSGGGEKLFF
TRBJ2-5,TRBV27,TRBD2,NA,TGTGCCAGCGGCCGCTTAGCGGGGGAAGAGACCCAGTACTTC,CASGRLAGEETQYF
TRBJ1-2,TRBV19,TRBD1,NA,TGTGCCAGTAGTGAGACAGGGGGCGGCTACACCTTC,CASSETGGGYTF
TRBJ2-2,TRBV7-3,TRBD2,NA,TGTGCCAGCAGCTCGGGACTAGCGTCCGGGGAGCTGTTTTTT,CASSSGLASGELFF
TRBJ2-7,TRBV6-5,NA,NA,TGTGCCAGCAGCTCCGGGGGCCCCGGCGAGCAGTACTTC,CASSSGGPGEQYF
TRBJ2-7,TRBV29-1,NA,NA,TGCAGCGTTGACGGACAGTACCCCGACGAGCAGTACTTC,CSVDGQYPDEQYF
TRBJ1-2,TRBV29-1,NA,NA,TGCAGCGTAGACCTACCGACAGGACCTGGCTACACCTTC,CSVDLPTGPGYTF
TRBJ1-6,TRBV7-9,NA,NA,TGTGCCAGCAGCCTAGGACACGTTGATTCACCCCTCCACTTT,CASSLGHVDSPLHF
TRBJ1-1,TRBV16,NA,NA,TGTGCCAGCAGCAGCCGGGTCATGAACACTGAAGCTTTCTTT,CASSSRVMNTEAFF
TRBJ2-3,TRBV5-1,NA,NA,TGCGCCAGCAGCCCCGCTAGCACAGATACGCAGTATTTT,CASSPASTDTQYF
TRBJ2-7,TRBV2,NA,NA,TGTGCCAGCAGTGCTGGGTGGGGCGCCGGGTACGAGCAGTACTTC,CASSAGWGAGYEQYF
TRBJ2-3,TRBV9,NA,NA,TGTGCCAGCAGCGTGGAGGACGTAATACATTTT,CASSVEDVIHF
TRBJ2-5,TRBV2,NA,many,TGTGCCAGCAGTGAGTGGTTGGAGACCCAGTACTTC,CASSEWLETQYF
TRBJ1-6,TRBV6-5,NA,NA,TGTGCCAGCAGTTACAGGGGTCGGGATTCACCCCTCCACTTT,CASSYRGRDSPLHF
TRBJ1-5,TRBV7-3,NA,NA,TGTGCCAGCAGTCCGGGGACGGGGGGTCAGCCCCAGCATTTT,CASSPGTGGQPQHF
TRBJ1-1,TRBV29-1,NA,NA,TGCAGCGTTGGGCCGGGAGACACTGAAGCTTTCTTT,CSVGPGDTEAFF
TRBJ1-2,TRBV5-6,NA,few,TGTGCCAGCAGCGAGGTCGGTAGGGGAGGCTATGGCTACACCTTC,CASSEVGRGGYGYTF
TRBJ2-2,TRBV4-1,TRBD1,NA,TGCGCCAGCAGGCCCGGGACAGTTAACACCGGGGAGCTGTTTTTT,CASRPGTVNTGELFF
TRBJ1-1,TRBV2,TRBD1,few,TGTGCCAGCAGTGTAACGGGACAGGGAGGCACTGAAGCTTTCTTT,CASSVTGQGGTEAFF
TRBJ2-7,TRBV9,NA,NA,TGTGCCAGCAGCGTAGAAGGGGAAGACTACGAGCAGTACTTC,CASSVEGEDYEQYF
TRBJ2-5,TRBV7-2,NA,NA,TGTGCCAGCAGCTTAGGTTTGGAGACCCAGTACTTC,CASSLGLETQYF
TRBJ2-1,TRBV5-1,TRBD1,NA,TGCGCCAGCAGCCCGGGACAGAACTACAATGAGCAGTTCTTC,CASSPGQNYNEQFF
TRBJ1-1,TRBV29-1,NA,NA,TGCAGCGCCCACAGGGAGATGAACACTGAAGCTTTCTTT,CSAHREMNTEAFF
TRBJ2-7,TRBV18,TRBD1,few,TGTGCCAGCTCACCACCGGCGGGACAGGGCCCCTACGAGCAGTACTTC,CASSPPAGQGPYEQYF